The entry below describes one T cell receptor beta chain. This clone was counted between two and nine times. Its binding antigen is unknown. It has no much larger one-base neighbor in the sample; base qualities were not kept. The data are from a study of CD8+ T cells in alopecia areata (dated by TCRdb to between 2018 and 2020). Study-level background: The treated patients, all with moderate-to-severe alopecia areata, were enrolled in an open-label pilot trial of oral tofacitinib given at 5 to 10 mg twice daily. To study T cell clonal expansion in alopecia areata, the researchers applied high-throughput TCRbeta sequencing to both the C3H/HeJ mouse model and human patients. Patients received tofacitinib for 6 to 18 months and were then followed off drug for 6 months to check for delayed response and recurrence. RNA was extracted with the PAXgene miRNA kit for fixed scalp, the miRNeasy kit for PBMCs, and the RNeasy kit for mouse skin. Scalp tissue and sorted CD4+ and CD8+ peripheral blood T cells from patchy and totalis/universalis alopecia areata patients and from healthy controls were covered by human TCRbeta sequencing. Biopsies were taken from tofacitinib-treated patients at baseline and again at 4 and 24 weeks into treatment, and several of those patients also had a later scalp biopsy. immunoSEQ multiplex PCR using 35 Vbeta forward primers and 13 Jbeta reverse primers was used to amplify TCRbeta CDR3 regions. Clonality in the scalp was compared among normal scalp (n=4), patchy alopecia areata scalp (n=8), and alopecia totalis/universalis scalp (n=8). What the research found in general, with its limitations: TCR sequences shared between patients were less clear than in mice, possibly partly because of HLA diversity in the patient population. Compared with normal scalp, lesional scalp, particularly in alopecia totalis/universalis, had higher clonality and more expanded CD8+ clones, which suggests antigenic drive. Resident alphabeta T cells in normal human skin are also sequenced, complicating scalp TCR repertoire analysis, unlike mouse skin dominated by gammadelta T cells.

Libraries came from the immunoSEQ multiplex PCR assay. For TCR sequencing, RNA was extracted from every sample and reverse transcribed into cDNA to serve as template. SuperScript III was used to make first-strand cDNA, primed with a 2:1 mix of oligo-dT and random hexamers. A synthetic immune receptor repertoire was used to measure amplification bias, and any remaining bias was corrected computationally. The authors' pipeline ran thus. Raw reads were preprocessed to remove errors, and CDR3 was defined according to IMGT conventions as the region from the conserved cysteine to phenylalanine. Clonality was computed by normalizing Shannon entropy by log2 of the number of productive unique TCRs and subtracting the result from 1. Scalp TCRbeta sequences were cross-referenced with sorted blood CD4 and CD8 repertoires so that the CD4 or CD8 identity of scalp clones could be inferred. The clones in this table, taken by TCRdb from immuneACCESS, are in-frame only. Not every clone is retained; where verified, under half of the shortfall comes from an unresolved V gene, and the cause of the rest is unknown. The D gene and trimming were derived from the DNA, and the V and J assignments and clone size from that table. The sample table contains roughly 250,000 clones; only one count was recorded for roughly 69% of them. The ten largest make up 1% to 1.5% of the sample.

In the germline V gene, CDR1 corresponds to MNHEY and CDR2 to SVGAGI. From the cysteine up to the phenylalanine, the CDR3 has a length of 13 residues. The entry retains the CDR3 DNA only, 39 bases that are in frame from base 1. V and J are truncated by 6 bases and 0 bases respectively, leaving an intervening sequence of 8 bases. The time point label for this specimen denotes: baseline before oral tofacitinib. Lesional scalp punch biopsies and peripheral blood were collected from alopecia areata patients. After PBMCs were isolated by density centrifugation and stained for CD3, CD4 and CD8, a FACSAria was used to sort CD4+ and CD8+ T cells.

This receptor was identified in a human donor with alopecia areata. The rearranged segments are TRBV6-5 and TRBJ1-2; the D gene identity is not certain. The sequencing here drew on CD4+ T cells sorted from blood, taken at week 0. Read as DNA, the sequence is TGTGCCAGCAGGCCCGGAGCTAACTATGGCTACACCTTC. This encodes CASRPGANYGYTF.